A single count supports the clone carrying this TCR beta chain. Clones were read by immunoSEQ multiplex PCR, and TCRdb kept only the in-frame ones, dropping some. The sample comprises 200,000 to 250,000 clones, about 90% of which are singletons, and 1.9% rests with the top ten. The data were obtained in a study of blood T cell repertoires in COVID-19. As for the study in general: T cells, B-cell-depleted T cells, or PBMCs supplied cDNA or gDNA.

Those who participated ranged in age from roughly 18 to 90 years and resided in about two dozen US areas. Participants' own reports of clinical history determined their cohort assignment. Two negative PCRs, clearance, or symptom resolution had been documented for recovered Cohort 3 donors. V was shortened by 0 bases and J by 11 bases, with 23 bases between the two germline ends. The CDR3 is made up of 17 amino acids. The germline V gene encodes CDR1 SGHRS and CDR2 YFSETQ. Sequenced material: PBMCs or T cells enriched from blood (not recorded which). The TCR sequence derives from a woman younger than 35 who had recovered from COVID-19. The chain carries TRBV5-1 and TRBJ2-2; a weak D match, TRBD1 (5 bases). In nucleotides, the CDR3 is TGCGCCAGCAGCTTGGATTCGGGCAGGGTGGCCATCGGAGAGCTGTTTTTT. This translates into CASSLDSGRVAIGELFF. Full variable domain (rest looked up from reference TRBV5-1 and TRBJ2-2): KAGVTQTPRYLIKTRGQQVTLSCSPISGHRSVSWYQQTPGQGLQFLFEYFSETQRNKGNFPGRFSGRQFSNSRSEMNVSTLELGDSALYLCASSLDSGRVAIGELFFGEGSRLTVL.